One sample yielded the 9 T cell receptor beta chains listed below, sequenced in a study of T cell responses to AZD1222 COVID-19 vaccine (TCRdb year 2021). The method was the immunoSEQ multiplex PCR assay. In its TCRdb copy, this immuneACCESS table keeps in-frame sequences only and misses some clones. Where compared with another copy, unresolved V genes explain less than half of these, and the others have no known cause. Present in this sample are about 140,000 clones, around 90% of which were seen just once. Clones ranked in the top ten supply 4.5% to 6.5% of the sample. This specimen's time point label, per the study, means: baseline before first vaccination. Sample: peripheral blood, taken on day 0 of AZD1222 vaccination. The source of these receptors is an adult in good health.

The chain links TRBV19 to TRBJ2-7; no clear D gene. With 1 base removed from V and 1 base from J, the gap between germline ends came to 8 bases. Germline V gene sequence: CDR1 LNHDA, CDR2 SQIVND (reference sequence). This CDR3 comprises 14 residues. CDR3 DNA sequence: TGTGCCAGTAGTATAGCGGCAGGATCCTACGAGCAGTACTTC. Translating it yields CASSIAAGSYEQYF.

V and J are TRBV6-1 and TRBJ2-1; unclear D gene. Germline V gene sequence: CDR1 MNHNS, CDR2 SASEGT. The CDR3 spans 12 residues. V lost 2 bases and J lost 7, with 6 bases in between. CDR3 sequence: CASSEQINEQFF. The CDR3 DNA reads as TGTGCCAGCAGTGAACAGATTAATGAGCAGTTCTTC.

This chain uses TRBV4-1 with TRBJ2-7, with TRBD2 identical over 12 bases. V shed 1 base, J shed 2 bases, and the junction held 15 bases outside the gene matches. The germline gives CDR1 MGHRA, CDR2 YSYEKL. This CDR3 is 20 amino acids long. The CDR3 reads CASSQGGLAGGQGRTYEQYF. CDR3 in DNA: TGCGCCAGCAGCCAAGGCGGTCTAGCGGGAGGGCAGGGTAGAACCTACGAGCAGTACTTC.

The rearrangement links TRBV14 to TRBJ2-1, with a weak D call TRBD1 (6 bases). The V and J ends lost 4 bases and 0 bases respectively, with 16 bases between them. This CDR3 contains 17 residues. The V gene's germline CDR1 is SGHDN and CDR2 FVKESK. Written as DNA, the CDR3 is TGTGCCAGCAGCCGAATCTCCCGGGGACACTCCTACAATGAGCAGTTCTTC. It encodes CASSRISRGHSYNEQFF. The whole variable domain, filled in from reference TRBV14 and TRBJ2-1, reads EAGVTQFPSHSVIEKGQTVTLRCDPISGHDNLYWYRRVMGKEIKFLLHFVKESKQDESGMPNNRFLAERTGGTYSTLKVQPAELEDSGVYFCASSRISRGHSYNEQFFGPGTRLTVL.

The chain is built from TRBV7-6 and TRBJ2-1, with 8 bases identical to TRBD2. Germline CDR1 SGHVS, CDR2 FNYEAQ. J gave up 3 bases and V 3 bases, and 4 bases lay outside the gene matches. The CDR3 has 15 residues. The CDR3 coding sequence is TGTGCCAGCAGCTTGAGCGGGAGCCACTACAATGAGCAGTTCTTC. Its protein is CASSLSGSHYNEQFF.

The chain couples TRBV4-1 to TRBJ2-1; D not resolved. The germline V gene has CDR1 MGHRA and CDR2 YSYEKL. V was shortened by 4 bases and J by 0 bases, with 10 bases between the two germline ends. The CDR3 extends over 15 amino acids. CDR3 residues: CASSPGWSSYNEQFF. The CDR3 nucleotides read TGCGCCAGCAGCCCAGGCTGGAGCTCCTACAATGAGCAGTTCTTC.

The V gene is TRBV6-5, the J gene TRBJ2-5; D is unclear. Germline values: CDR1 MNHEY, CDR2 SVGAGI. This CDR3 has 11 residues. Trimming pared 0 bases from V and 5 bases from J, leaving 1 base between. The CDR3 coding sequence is TGTGCCAGCAGTTACTCGGAGACCCAGTACTTC. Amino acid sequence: CASSYSETQYF.

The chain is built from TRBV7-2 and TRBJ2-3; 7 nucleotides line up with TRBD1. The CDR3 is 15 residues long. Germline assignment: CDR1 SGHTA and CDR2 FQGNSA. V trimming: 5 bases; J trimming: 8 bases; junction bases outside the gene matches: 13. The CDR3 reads CASSPAGQARGTQYF. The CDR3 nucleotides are TGTGCCAGCAGCCCTGCAGGACAGGCGAGAGGTACGCAGTATTTT.

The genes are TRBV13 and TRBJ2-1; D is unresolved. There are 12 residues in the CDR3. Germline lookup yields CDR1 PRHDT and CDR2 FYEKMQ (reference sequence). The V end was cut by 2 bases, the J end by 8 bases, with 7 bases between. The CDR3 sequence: CASSLYTDEQFF. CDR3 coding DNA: TGTGCCAGCAGCTTATATACGGATGAGCAGTTCTTC.